The next 24 T cell receptor beta chains were all read from a single sample in a study of human T cells and chemical hapten exposure. TCRdb itself ran the 5' RACE reads through MiXCR, one entry per CDR3 protein. The sample contains approximately 150,000 distinct CDR3 sequences, around 4.1% of which appear only once. Someone pulled total RNA out of unfractionated whole blood. The receptors here all came from a female donor in good health.

This clonotype was seen a handful of times. V is TRBV5-1 and J is TRBJ1-2; D unresolved. CDR1 is SGHRS and CDR2 is YFSETQ in the germline V gene. Trimming removed 5 bases at V and 8 bases at J, with 16 bases between. The CDR3 has 13 amino acids. In DNA, the CDR3 is TGCGCCAGCAGGGAAATGGACGGCGGGGGCTACACCTTC. Translated: CASREMDGGGYTF.

This clonotype was seen ten or more times. J is TRBJ2-4 and V is TRBV20-1, with TRBD2 identical over 7 bases. The V and J ends lost 1 base and 7 bases, in that order; junction bases with no gene match: 4. CDR1 DFQATT and CDR2 SNEGSKA come from the germline V gene (reference sequence). The CDR3 contains 13 residues. DNA of the CDR3: TGCAGTGCTAGAGCTCTAGCGGAGAACATTCAGTACTTC. Protein sequence: CSARALAENIQYF.

This clonotype was found a few times. This chain links TRBV23-1 with TRBJ2-7; 10 positions match TRBD2. TRBV23-1 is noted as an ORF with a role that remains uncertain. Trimming at V came to 6 bases and at J to 3 bases, leaving 8 bases not matched to a gene. CDR3 size: 15 residues. CDR3 bases: TGCGCCAGCAGAAATACTAGCGGGGTGAACTACGAGCAGTACTTC. This encodes CASRNTSGVNYEQYF.

This clonotype was seen a few times. The V gene is TRBV25-1, the J gene TRBJ2-2; perhaps TRBD1 as D (6 bases). This CDR3 spans 15 amino acids. Trimming removed 8 bases from V and 1 base from J, with 14 bases in between. Looked up from germline, CDR1 is MGHDK and CDR2 is SYGVNS. CDR3 nucleotide sequence: TGTGCCAGCGGAGAAACAGGGATGAACACCGGGGAGCTGTTTTTT. This codes for CASGETGMNTGELFF. The full variable domain, with the rest looked up from reference TRBV25-1 and TRBJ2-2, is EADIYQTPRYLVIGTGKKITLECSQTMGHDKMYWYQQDPGMELHLIHYSYGVNSTEKGDLSSESTVSRIRTEHFPLTLESARPSHTSQYLCASGETGMNTGELFFGEGSRLTVL.

In this sample, this clonotype turned up many times. The chain carries TRBV18 and TRBJ2-1; 10 bases fit TRBD1. Trimming cost V 6 bases and J 3 bases; bases outside gene matches: 8. The CDR3 runs to 16 residues. In germline, CDR1 is KGHSH, CDR2 LQKENI. CDR3 coding DNA: TGTGCCAGCTCGGTGGGACAGGGGTCCGGCTACAATGAGCAGTTCTTC. Protein: CASSVGQGSGYNEQFF.

This clonotype was seen at least ten times. This sequence joins TRBV5-1 and TRBJ1-1, with D uncertain. Trimming cost V 4 bases and J 3 bases, with 7 bases left between them. CDR1 is SGHRS and CDR2 is YFSETQ in the germline V gene. This CDR3 comprises 12 residues. The CDR3 nucleotides are TGCGCCAGCAGCCCGGACTACACTGAAGCTTTCTTT. Residues: CASSPDYTEAFF. The full variable domain, in which reference TRBV5-1 and TRBJ1-1 provide the parts outside the CDR3, is KAGVTQTPRYLIKTRGQQVTLSCSPISGHRSVSWYQQTPGQGLQFLFEYFSETQRNKGNFPGRFSGRQFSNSRSEMNVSTLELGDSALYLCASSPDYTEAFFGQGTRLTVV.

The chain joins TRBV29-1 to TRBJ1-1, with D unclear. The length of the CDR3 is 13 residues. The V end was cut by 5 bases, the J end by 1 base, with 11 bases between. Germline V gene sequence: CDR1 SQVTM, CDR2 ANQGSEA. The DNA of the CDR3 is TGCAGCGTTTTAGGTTGTGGGAACACTGAAGCTTTCTTT. Residues: CSVLGCGNTEAFF.

This clonotype was picked up many times. This sequence joins TRBV7-6 and TRBJ2-3; 7 bases align to TRBD2. This CDR3 spans 16 amino acids. V gave up 2 bases and J gave up 2 bases; unmatched junction bases: 7. Germline-derived CDR1 and CDR2 are SGHVS and FNYEAQ. The CDR3 sequence: CASSLMAGTTTDTQYF. The DNA of the CDR3 is TGTGCCAGCAGCTTAATGGCCGGGACTACCACAGATACGCAGTATTTT. The whole variable domain, filled in from reference TRBV7-6 and TRBJ2-3, reads GAGVSQSPRYKVTKRGQDVALRCDPISGHVSLYWYRQALGQGPEFLTYFNYEAQQDKSGLPNDRFSAERPEGSISTLTIQRTEQRDSAMYRCASSLMAGTTTDTQYFGPGTRLTVL.

This clonotype was picked up a small number of times. The rearrangement uses TRBV29-1 and TRBJ1-2, with 8 bases lining up with TRBD1. CDR1 SQVTM and CDR2 ANQGSEA come from the germline V gene. CDR3 length: 14 amino acids. With V trimmed by 8 bases and J by 3 bases, 11 bases remained unmatched. Here the CDR3 DNA reads TGCAGCCGGGGCAGGGGGCTTGATGACTATGGCTACACCTTC. Its translation: CSRGRGLDDYGYTF.

This clonotype was detected ten times or more. The chain couples TRBV7-2 to TRBJ1-1; 9 bases agree with TRBD1. Unmatched junction bases numbered 6, after V lost 5 bases and J lost 5 bases. The CDR3 has 14 amino acids. The germline V gene has CDR1 SGHTA and CDR2 FQGNSA. The CDR3 nucleotides read TGTGCCAGCAGCGGGACAGGGTTGAGGACTGAAGCTTTCTTT. Translating gives CASSGTGLRTEAFF.

This clonotype was counted ten times or more. This chain links TRBV30 with TRBJ2-7, with D tentatively TRBD2 (5 bases). Per germline, CDR1 GTSNPN and CDR2 SVGIG (reference sequence). Trimming took off 1 base at V and 6 bases at J, with 13 bases between the two ends. This CDR3 region has 13 residues. This chain's CDR3 is CAWSGRGIGEQYF. As DNA, the CDR3 is TGTGCCTGGAGTGGTCGGGGAATCGGCGAGCAGTACTTC.

This clonotype was recorded at least ten times. The CDR3 sequence is CASSLGSYEQYF. The CDR3 DNA reads TGTGCCAGCAGCTTAGGTTCCTACGAGCAGTACTTC. The chain joins TRBV7-2 to TRBJ2-7; D ambiguous. This CDR3 has 12 residues. Germline CDR1 is SGHTA and CDR2 is FQGNSA. V was pared by 1 base and J by 1 base, with 2 bases between.

The sample holds many counts of this clonotype. V usage is TRBV5-1 and J usage is TRBJ1-1; D is possibly TRBD1 (6 bases). V lost 0 bases and J 6 bases, leaving 15 bases between the germline ends. Germline V gene data show CDR1 as SGHRS and CDR2 as YFSETQ. The CDR3 has 15 amino acids. The CDR3 DNA reads as TGCGCCAGCAGCTTGGATGCCTTAAAGGGGGCTGAAGCTTTCTTT. Translation gives CASSLDALKGAEAFF.

This clonotype was picked up many times. No conserved phenylalanine or tryptophan is present at the end of the CDR3, so a read error is the likely explanation. The gene calls are TRBV19 and TRBJ1-5; D is uncertain. The V and J ends lost 7 bases and 2 bases respectively, with 12 bases between them. The CDR3 contains 14 residues. Per germline, CDR1 LNHDA and CDR2 SQIVND (reference sequence). Written as DNA, the CDR3 is TGTGCCAGTAATCCGGCGGTAGGCAATCAGCCCCAGCATTCT. Encoded protein: CASNPAVGNQPQHS.

This clonotype was counted at least ten times. CDR3 nucleotide sequence: TGTGCCAGCTCACCAAGTGGGGAAAAAGACAGGGGAACTGAAGCTTTCTTT. It codes for CASSPSGEKDRGTEAFF. The chain is built from TRBV18 and TRBJ1-1, with 8 bases matching TRBD1. The CDR3 spans 17 residues. V lost 2 bases to trimming and J lost 5 bases; unmatched junction nucleotides: 13. The germline V gene has CDR1 KGHSH and CDR2 LQKENI.

Ten or more counts support this clonotype. The chain joins TRBV20-1 to TRBJ1-5; D unclear. Per the germline V gene, CDR1 is DFQATT and CDR2 is SNEGSKA (reference sequence). CDR3 length equals 15 residues. The V and J ends lost 1 base and 1 base respectively, with 11 bases between them. The CDR3 DNA reads as TGCAGTGCTAGAGGGGGATACGGGAGCAATCAGCCCCAGCATTTT. Its protein product is CSARGGYGSNQPQHF.

This clonotype was detected ten times or more. The gene calls are TRBV18 and TRBJ1-3; D may be TRBD1 (5 bases). The CDR3 runs 14 residues. Trimming shortened V by 8 bases and J by 4 bases, and 15 bases separated the two germline ends. Germline lookup yields CDR1 KGHSH and CDR2 LQKENI. The CDR3 region is CASNDGGAGNTIYF. CDR3 in DNA: TGTGCCAGCAACGACGGGGGAGCCGGAAACACCATATATTTT.

This clonotype has ten or more counts. This chain uses TRBV6-5 with TRBJ2-7, with unresolved D. CDR1 and CDR2 from the germline V gene are MNHEY and SVGAGI. The CDR3 is 16 residues long. The V end lost 0 bases, the J end lost 2 bases, and 14 bases lay between the germline ends. The DNA for the CDR3 is TGTGCCAGCAGTTACTCCGGGTATAGTTCGACCTACGAGCAGTACTTC. It is translated as CASSYSGYSSTYEQYF.

At least ten counts were recorded for this clonotype. The chain joins TRBV7-2 to TRBJ1-4, with D possibly matching TRBD1 (5 bases). Trimming removed 1 base at V and 7 bases at J, with 19 bases between. Looked up from germline, CDR1 is SGHTA and CDR2 is FQGNSA. CDR3 length equals 17 residues. CDR3 amino acids: CASSLELTGAISEKLFF. In DNA, the CDR3 is TGTGCCAGCAGCTTAGAACTTACCGGGGCAATTAGTGAAAAACTGTTTTTT.

At least ten counts were recorded for this clonotype. This sequence joins TRBV15 and TRBJ1-5; 8 bases are shared with TRBD1. Germline loops: CDR1 LNHNV, CDR2 YYDKDF (reference sequence). The CDR3 is made up of 18 amino acids. J lost 3 bases, V lost 0 bases, and 10 bases had no gene match. The CDR3 DNA reads TGTGCCACCAGCAGAGATTTCTTGCGGGACAGGTTCAATCAGCCCCAGCATTTT. Translating it yields CATSRDFLRDRFNQPQHF.

Comment on this clonotype: Just one base apart from a much larger clone, this may be a read error. The rearrangement joins TRBV27 to TRBJ1-3; no reliable D call. Trimming shortened V by 6 bases and J by 2 bases, and 14 bases separated the two germline ends. CDR1 and CDR2 (germline): MNHEY, SMNVEV (reference sequence). The CDR3 is 15 amino acids. The CDR3 here is CASRPGRTAGNTIYF. In DNA form, the CDR3 reads TGTGCCAGCAGACCCGGACGGACCGCTGGAAACACCATATATTTT.

This clonotype was recorded at least ten times. This chain connects TRBV20-1 to TRBJ2-7; a weak D match, TRBD2 (5 bases). Germline CDR1 and CDR2: DFQATT and SNEGSKA (reference sequence). Trimming shortened V by 6 bases and J by 9 bases, and 12 bases separated the two germline ends. There are 10 residues in the CDR3. This CDR3 reads CSAGDVGQYF. Here the CDR3 DNA reads TGCAGTGCCGGGGATGTAGGGCAGTACTTC.

This clonotype came up many times. The rearrangement links TRBV29-1 to TRBJ2-1; D may be TRBD1 (5 bases). The CDR3 is 14 amino acids. V gave up 5 bases and J gave up 3 bases, with 14 bases separating them. CDR1 and CDR2 from the germline V gene are SQVTM and ANQGSEA. CDR3 in amino acids: CSVRRTTYYNEQFF. The CDR3 nucleotides are TGCAGCGTTCGTCGGACAACCTACTACAATGAGCAGTTCTTC.

In this sample, this clonotype turned up a few times. CDR3 region: CSVGASGGEETQYF. The CDR3, as DNA: TGCAGCGTTGGTGCAAGTGGGGGCGAAGAGACCCAGTACTTC. This rearrangement joins TRBV29-1 to TRBJ2-5, with D maybe TRBD1 (6 bases). The CDR3 consists of 14 residues. V was pared by 4 bases and J by 3 bases, with 15 bases between. Germline lookup yields CDR1 SQVTM and CDR2 ANQGSEA. Variable domain in full (rest from reference TRBV29-1 and TRBJ2-5): SAVISQKPSRDICQRGTSLTIQCQVDSQVTMMFWYRQQPGQSLTLIATANQGSEATYESGFVIDKFPISRPNLTFSTLTVSNMSPEDSSIYLCSVGASGGEETQYFGPGTRLLVL.